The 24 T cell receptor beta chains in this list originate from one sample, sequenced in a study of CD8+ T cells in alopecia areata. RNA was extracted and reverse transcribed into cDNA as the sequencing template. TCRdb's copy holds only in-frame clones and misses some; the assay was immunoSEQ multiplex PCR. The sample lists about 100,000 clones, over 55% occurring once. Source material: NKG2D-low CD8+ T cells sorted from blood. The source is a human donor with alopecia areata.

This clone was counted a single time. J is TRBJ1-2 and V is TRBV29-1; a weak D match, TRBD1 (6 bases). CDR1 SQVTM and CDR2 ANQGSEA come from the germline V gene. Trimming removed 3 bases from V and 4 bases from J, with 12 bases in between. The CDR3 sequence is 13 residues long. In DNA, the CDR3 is TGCAGCGTTGAGGAGGGGGATTTCTATGGCTACACCTTC. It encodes CSVEEGDFYGYTF.

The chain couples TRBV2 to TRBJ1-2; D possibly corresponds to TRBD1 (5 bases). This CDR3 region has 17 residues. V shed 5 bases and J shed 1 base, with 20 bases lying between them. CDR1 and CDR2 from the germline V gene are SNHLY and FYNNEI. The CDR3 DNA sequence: TGTGCCAGCAGTCCTGCTCTCGGGGGGGTAGTTAACTATGGCTACACCTTC. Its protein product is CASSPALGGVVNYGYTF.

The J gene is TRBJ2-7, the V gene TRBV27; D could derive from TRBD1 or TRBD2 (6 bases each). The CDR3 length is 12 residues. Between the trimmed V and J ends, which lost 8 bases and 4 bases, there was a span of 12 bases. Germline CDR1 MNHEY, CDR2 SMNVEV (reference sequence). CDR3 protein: CASGGPGYEQYF. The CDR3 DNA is TGTGCCAGCGGGGGGCCCGGGTACGAGCAGTACTTC.

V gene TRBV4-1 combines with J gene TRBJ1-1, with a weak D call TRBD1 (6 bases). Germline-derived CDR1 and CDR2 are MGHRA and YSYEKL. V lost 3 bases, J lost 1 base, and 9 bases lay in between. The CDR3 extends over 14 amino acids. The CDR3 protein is CASSHPGENTEAFF. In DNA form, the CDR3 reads TGCGCCAGCAGCCACCCAGGGGAGAACACTGAAGCTTTCTTT.

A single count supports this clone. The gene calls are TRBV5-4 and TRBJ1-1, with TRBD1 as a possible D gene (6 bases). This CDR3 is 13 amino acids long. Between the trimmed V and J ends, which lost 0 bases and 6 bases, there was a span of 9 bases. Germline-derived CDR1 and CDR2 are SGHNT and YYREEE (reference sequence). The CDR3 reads CASSLGGAAEAFF. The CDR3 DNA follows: TGTGCCAGCAGCTTGGGGGGGGCCGCTGAAGCTTTCTTT.

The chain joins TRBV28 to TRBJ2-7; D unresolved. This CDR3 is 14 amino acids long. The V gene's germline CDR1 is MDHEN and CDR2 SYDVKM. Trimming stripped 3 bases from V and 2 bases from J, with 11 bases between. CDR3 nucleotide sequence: TGTGCCAGCAGTTTGGTAACGGTCCCCTACGAGCAGTACTTC. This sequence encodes CASSLVTVPYEQYF.

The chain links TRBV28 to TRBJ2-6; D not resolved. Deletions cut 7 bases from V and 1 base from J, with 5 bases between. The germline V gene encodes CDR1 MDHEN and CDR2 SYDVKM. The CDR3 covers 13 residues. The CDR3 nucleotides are TGTGCCAGCACGGAGTCTGGGGCCAACGTCCTGACTTTC. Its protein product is CASTESGANVLTF.

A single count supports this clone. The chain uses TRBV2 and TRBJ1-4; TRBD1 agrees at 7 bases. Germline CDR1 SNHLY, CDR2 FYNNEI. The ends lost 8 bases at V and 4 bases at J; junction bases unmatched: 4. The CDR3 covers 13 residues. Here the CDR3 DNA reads TGTGCCAGCTGGGGGACAGATAATGAAAAACTGTTTTTT. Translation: CASWGTDNEKLFF. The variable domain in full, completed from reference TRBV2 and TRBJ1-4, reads EPEVTQTPSHQVTQMGQEVILRCVPISNHLYFYWYRQILGQKVEFLVSFYNNEISEKSEIFDDQFSVERPDGSNFTLKIRSTKLEDSAMYFCASWGTDNEKLFFGSGTQLSVL.

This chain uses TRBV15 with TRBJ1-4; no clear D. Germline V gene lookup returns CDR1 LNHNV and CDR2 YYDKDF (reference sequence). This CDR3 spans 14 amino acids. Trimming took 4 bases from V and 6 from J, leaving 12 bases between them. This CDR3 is CATSNPGEDEKLFF. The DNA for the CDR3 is TGTGCCACCAGCAACCCTGGGGAGGATGAAAAACTGTTTTTT.

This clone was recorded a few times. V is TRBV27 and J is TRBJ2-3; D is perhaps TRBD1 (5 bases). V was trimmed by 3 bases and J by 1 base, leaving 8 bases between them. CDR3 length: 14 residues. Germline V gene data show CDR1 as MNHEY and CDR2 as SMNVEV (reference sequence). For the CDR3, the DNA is TGTGCCAGCAGTTTCGGCAGGGGCACAGATACGCAGTATTTT. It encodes CASSFGRGTDTQYF.

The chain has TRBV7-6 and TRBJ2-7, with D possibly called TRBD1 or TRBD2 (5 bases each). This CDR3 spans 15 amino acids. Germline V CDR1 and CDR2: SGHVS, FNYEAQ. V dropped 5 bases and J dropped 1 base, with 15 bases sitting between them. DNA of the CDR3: TGTGCCAGCAGCCCTGGGGGAACCGGGTCCTACGAGCAGTACTTC. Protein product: CASSPGGTGSYEQYF.

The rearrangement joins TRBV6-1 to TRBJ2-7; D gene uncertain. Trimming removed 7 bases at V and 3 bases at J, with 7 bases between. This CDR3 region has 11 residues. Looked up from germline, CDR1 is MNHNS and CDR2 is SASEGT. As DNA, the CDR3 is TGTGCCAGCATTTATTTCTACGAGCAGTACTTC. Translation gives CASIYFYEQYF.

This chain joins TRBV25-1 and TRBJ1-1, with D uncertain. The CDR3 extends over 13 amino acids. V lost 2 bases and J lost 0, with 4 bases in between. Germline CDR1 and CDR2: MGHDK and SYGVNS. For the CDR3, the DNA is TGTGCCAGCAGTGAAAGGATGAACACTGAAGCTTTCTTT. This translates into CASSERMNTEAFF.

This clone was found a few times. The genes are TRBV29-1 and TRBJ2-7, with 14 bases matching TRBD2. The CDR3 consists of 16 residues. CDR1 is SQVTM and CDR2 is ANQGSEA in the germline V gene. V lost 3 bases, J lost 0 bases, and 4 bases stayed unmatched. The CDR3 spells CSVEGLAGEPSYEQYF. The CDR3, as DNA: TGCAGCGTTGAGGGACTAGCGGGAGAACCCTCCTACGAGCAGTACTTC.

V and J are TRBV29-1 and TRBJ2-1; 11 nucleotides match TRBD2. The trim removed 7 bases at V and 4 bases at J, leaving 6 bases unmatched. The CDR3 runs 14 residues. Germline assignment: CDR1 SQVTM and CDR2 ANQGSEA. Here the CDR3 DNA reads TGCAGCGGAAAACTAGCGGGGGAATACAATGAGCAGTTCTTC. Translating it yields CSGKLAGEYNEQFF.

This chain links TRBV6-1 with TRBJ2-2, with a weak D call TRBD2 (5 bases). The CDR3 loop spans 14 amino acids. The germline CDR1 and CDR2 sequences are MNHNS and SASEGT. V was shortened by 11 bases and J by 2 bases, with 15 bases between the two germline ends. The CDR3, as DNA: TGTGCCGCCCCGGGAAGAGGCAACACCGGGGAGCTGTTTTTT. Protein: CAAPGRGNTGELFF.

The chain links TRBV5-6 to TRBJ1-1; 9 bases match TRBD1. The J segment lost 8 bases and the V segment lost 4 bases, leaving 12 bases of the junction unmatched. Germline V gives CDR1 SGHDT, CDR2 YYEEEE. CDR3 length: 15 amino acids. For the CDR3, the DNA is TGTGCCAGCAGCCACCTCCCCGGGACAGGGTACGAAGCTTTCTTT. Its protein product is CASSHLPGTGYEAFF.

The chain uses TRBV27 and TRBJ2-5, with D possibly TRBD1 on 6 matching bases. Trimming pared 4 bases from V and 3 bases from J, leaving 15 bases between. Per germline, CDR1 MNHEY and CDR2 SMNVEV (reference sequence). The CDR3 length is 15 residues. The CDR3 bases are TGTGCCAGCAGTTCCGCCCCGTCAGGGGAAGAGACCCAGTACTTC. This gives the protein CASSSAPSGEETQYF.

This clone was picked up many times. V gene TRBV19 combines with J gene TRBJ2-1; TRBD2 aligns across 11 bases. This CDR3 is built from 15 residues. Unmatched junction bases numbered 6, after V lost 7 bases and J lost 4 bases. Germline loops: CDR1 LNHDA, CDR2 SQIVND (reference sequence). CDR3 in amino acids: CASTPGLAVYNEQFF. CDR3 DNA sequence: TGTGCCAGTACCCCGGGACTAGCGGTATACAATGAGCAGTTCTTC.

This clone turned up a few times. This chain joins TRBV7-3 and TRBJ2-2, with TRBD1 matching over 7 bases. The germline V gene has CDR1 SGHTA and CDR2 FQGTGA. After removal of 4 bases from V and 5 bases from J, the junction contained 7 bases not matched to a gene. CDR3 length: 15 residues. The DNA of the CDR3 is TGTGCCAGCAGCTCCGGACAGGAGAAGACCGGGGAGCTGTTTTTT. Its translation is CASSSGQEKTGELFF.

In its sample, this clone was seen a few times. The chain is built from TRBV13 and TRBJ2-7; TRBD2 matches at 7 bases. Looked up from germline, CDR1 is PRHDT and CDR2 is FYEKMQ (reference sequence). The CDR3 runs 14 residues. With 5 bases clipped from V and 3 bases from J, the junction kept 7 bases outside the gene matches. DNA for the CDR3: TGTGCCAGCAGCGCCACCGGGACTAACTACGAGCAGTACTTC. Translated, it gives CASSATGTNYEQYF.

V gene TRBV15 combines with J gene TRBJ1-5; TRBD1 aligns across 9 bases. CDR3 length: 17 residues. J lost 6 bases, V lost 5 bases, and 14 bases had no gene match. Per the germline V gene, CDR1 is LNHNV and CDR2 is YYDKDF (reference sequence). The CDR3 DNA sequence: TGTGCCACCAGCGAACCTCCTGGGACAGGGTGGGGTCAGCCCCAGCATTTT. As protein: CATSEPPGTGWGQPQHF.

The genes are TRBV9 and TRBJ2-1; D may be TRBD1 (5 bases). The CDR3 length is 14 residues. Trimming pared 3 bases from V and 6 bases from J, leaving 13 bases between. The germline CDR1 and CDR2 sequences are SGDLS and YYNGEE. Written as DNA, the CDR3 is TGTGCCAGCAGCGCCGAAAGGGGCTTCAATGAGCAGTTCTTC. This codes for CASSAERGFNEQFF. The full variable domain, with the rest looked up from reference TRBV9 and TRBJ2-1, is DSGVTQTPKHLITATGQRVTLRCSPRSGDLSVYWYQQSLDQGLQFLIQYYNGEERAKGNILERFSAQQFPDLHSELNLSSLELGDSALYFCASSAERGFNEQFFGPGTRLTVL.

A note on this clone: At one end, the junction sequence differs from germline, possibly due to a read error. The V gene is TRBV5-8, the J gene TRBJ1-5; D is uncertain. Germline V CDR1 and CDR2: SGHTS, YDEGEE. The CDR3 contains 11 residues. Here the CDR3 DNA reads TGTGCCAGCAGCTTTGAAACAGAGACGATTTTT. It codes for CASSFETETIF.